This is a list of T cell receptor beta chains from one sample in a study of blood T cell repertoires in COVID-19. Only in-frame clones appear in the TCRdb table, and some are missing; sequencing was by immunoSEQ multiplex PCR. The sample yields fewer than 350,000 clones, around 90% seen once. The sample consisted of peripheral blood. The receptors come from a man aged 25 to 45 with COVID-19, enrolled during active disease. The CDR3 runs from the conserved cysteine through the conserved F or W. The D gene is left open where the match is weak. Clone size is not always given. Where it is, it says once, few, many or a class for expanded clones.

clone size	V gene	CDR3 length	D gene	J gene	CDR3 DNA	CDR3 protein
.	TRBV10-3	14	TRBD2	TRBJ2-1	TGTGCCATCGGGACTAGCAACGGAGACGGTGAGCAGTTCTTC	CAIGTSNGDGEQFF
.	TRBV7-2	15	TRBD2	TRBJ2-7	TGTGCCAGCAGCGTCAGCGGGGGGGCGGGAAACGAGCAGTACTTC	CASSVSGGAGNEQYF
.	TRBV12-3/TRBV12-4	13	.	TRBJ1-2	TGTGCCAGCAGTTTGGACAGAAACTATGGCTACACCTTC	CASSLDRNYGYTF
once	TRBV11-2	18	TRBD1	TRBJ1-2	TGTGCCAGCAGCTTAGATGACAGTGCGACAGGGAAAATCTATGGCTACACCTTC	CASSLDDSATGKIYGYTF
.	TRBV6-6	13	TRBD1	TRBJ1-2	TGTGCCAGCAGGGACAGGGGAGCCGACGGCTACACCTTC	CASRDRGADGYTF
.	TRBV20-1	14	TRBD2	TRBJ2-7	TGCAGTGCTAGTACTAGCGCCACCCCCTACGAGCAGTACTTC	CSASTSATPYEQYF
.	TRBV9	14	TRBD1	TRBJ1-1	TGTGCCAGCAGCCAGCGGATGAGGGACAGGGAAGCTTTCTTT	CASSQRMRDREAFF
.	TRBV5-1	15	TRBD1	TRBJ2-7	TGCGCCAGCAGCTTCAGACAGGGTTTTAAGTACGAGCAGTACTTC	CASSFRQGFKYEQYF
.	TRBV18	16	TRBD1	TRBJ2-7	TGTGCCAGCTCACCTCGGGGACAGGCGGTCTCCTACGAGCAGTACTTC	CASSPRGQAVSYEQYF
.	TRBV9	14	.	TRBJ2-7	TGTGCCAGCAGCGTAGCCGTTTCGGGGTTCGAGCAGTACTTC	CASSVAVSGFEQYF
.	TRBV24-1	17	TRBD2	TRBJ2-5	TGTGCCACCAGTGACCCGAGACTAGCGGGGGGGTTAGAGACCCAGTACTTC	CATSDPRLAGGLETQYF
.	TRBV19	13	.	TRBJ2-5	TGTGCCAGTAGTATCTCCCTACAAGAGACCCAGTACTTC	CASSISLQETQYF
.	TRBV27	13	.	TRBJ1-2	TGTGCCAGCAGTGTACAGGGTATTTCTGGCTACACCTTC	CASSVQGISGYTF
.	TRBV5-4	17	.	TRBJ2-1	TGTGCCAGCAGCTTGGGAGGGCAACGGGCCTCCTACAATGAGCAGTTCTTC	CASSLGGQRASYNEQFF
.	TRBV7-9	16	.	TRBJ1-5	TGTGCCAGCAGCCCAGCGGACGGGGGGGCGTACCAGCCCCAGCATTTT	CASSPADGGAYQPQHF
.	TRBV4-2	15	.	TRBJ1-2	TGTGCCAGCAGCCAAGTTGGGGCGGGGGGATTAGGCTACACCTTC	CASSQVGAGGLGYTF
.	TRBV3-1/TRBV3-2	14	.	TRBJ1-2	TGTGCCAGCAGCCAAGTCCGGGGTACCTATGGCTACACCTTC	CASSQVRGTYGYTF
few	TRBV30	14	TRBD2	TRBJ2-1	TGTGCCTGGAGTGGGAGGCTAGCGGACAATGAGCAGTTCTTC	CAWSGRLADNEQFF
.	TRBV6-2/TRBV6-3	14	.	TRBJ1-1	TGTGCCAGCAGTTACCGGGGAGAGTCCCCTGAAGCTTTCTTT	CASSYRGESPEAFF
.	TRBV7-3	15	.	TRBJ1-5	TGTGCCAGCAGCTTAGCGCCGGGGGGCGGTCAGCCCCAGCATTTT	CASSLAPGGGQPQHF
.	TRBV5-1	14	.	TRBJ1-2	TGCGCCAGCAGCTTGACAGGGACGATGAAAATCTACACCTTC	CASSLTGTMKIYTF
.	TRBV21-1	16	.	TRBJ2-3	TGTGCCAGCAGCACCCGCAGGGCAGGGGCGGCAGATACGCAGTATTTT	CASSTRRAGAADTQYF
.	TRBV28	15	.	TRBJ2-3	TGTGCCAGCAGTTCAGAAGGGGCCCTCACAGATACGCAGTATTTT	CASSSEGALTDTQYF
.	TRBV7-2	13	TRBD1	TRBJ1-2	TGTGCCAGCAGCTATGGGACAGGGAATGGCTACACCTTC	CASSYGTGNGYTF
.	TRBV19	15	.	TRBJ1-5	TGTGCCAGTAGTAGGGAGGTGTATAGCAATCAGCCCCAGCATTTT	CASSREVYSNQPQHF
.	TRBV5-1	13	TRBD1	TRBJ1-1	TGCGCCAGCACCGGGACAGGGAACACTGAAGCTTTCTTT	CASTGTGNTEAFF
.	TRBV18	15	TRBD1	TRBJ2-7	TGTGCCAGCTCATCCAGGACAGGGGGAGTCTACGAGCAGTACTTC	CASSSRTGGVYEQYF
.	TRBV19	11	.	TRBJ2-7	TGTGCCAGTATGCAGGAGGGGTCGCAGTACTTC	CASMQEGSQYF
.	TRBV7-2	15	.	TRBJ2-5	TGTGCCAGCAGCCTTCAGACTTACAACCGGGAGACCCAGTACTTC	CASSLQTYNRETQYF
.	TRBV3-1/TRBV3-2	17	.	TRBJ2-7	TGTGCCAGCAGCCAAGGACCGGGACTCCTTGCGCACTACGAGCAGTACTTC	CASSQGPGLLAHYEQYF
.	TRBV4-3	15	TRBD1	TRBJ1-2	TGCGCCAGCAGCCAGGACTCGTGGGGGACAGATGGCTACACCTTC	CASSQDSWGTDGYTF
once	TRBV7-8	18	TRBD1	TRBJ1-1	TGTGCCAGCAGCCCCTCTCCCAGGGGGCAAAGGGTGAACACTGAAGCTTTCTTT	CASSPSPRGQRVNTEAFF
.	TRBV5-6	14	.	TRBJ2-5	TGTGCCAGCAGCTTTTGGCATGCCCAAGAGACCCAGTACTTC	CASSFWHAQETQYF
.	TRBV24-1	13	TRBD1	TRBJ2-1	TGTGCCACCAGTGACCCCGGACAGGCCAGCCAGTTCTTC	CATSDPGQASQFF
.	TRBV6-5	13	.	TRBJ1-1	TGTGCCAGCAGTTACAGCCGGGGCACTGAAGCTTTCTTT	CASSYSRGTEAFF
.	TRBV6-5	16	TRBD1	TRBJ1-3	TGTGCCAGCAGTCACTTACAGGGGGCGCCTGGAAACACCATATATTTT	CASSHLQGAPGNTIYF
.	TRBV18	14	.	TRBJ1-1	TGTGCCAGCTCACCACCCGGGGTGAACACTGAAGCTTTCTTT	CASSPPGVNTEAFF
.	TRBV18	18	TRBD1	TRBJ1-1	TGTGCCAGCTCACCATTGGATCGCGGCAGGGGGCTCGTCACTGAAGCTTTCTTT	CASSPLDRGRGLVTEAFF
.	TRBV3-1/TRBV3-2	15	.	TRBJ2-2	TGTGCCAGCAGCCAAGGACTTGTGAACACCGGGGAGCTGTTTTTT	CASSQGLVNTGELFF
.	TRBV5-5	12	TRBD1	TRBJ2-1	TGTGCCAGCAGTCGACAGGGGTATGAGCAGTTCTTC	CASSRQGYEQFF
.	TRBV5-1	13	.	TRBJ1-2	TGCGCCAGCAGCTTGGACCAGGGTCGGGGCTACACCTTC	CASSLDQGRGYTF
.	TRBV15	15	TRBD1	TRBJ1-2	TGTGCCACCAGCACGGAACGGACAGGACTGTATGGCTATACCTTC	CATSTERTGLYGYTF
.	TRBV7-2	14	.	TRBJ1-1	TGTGCCAGTAGAGGTGGCATTATGAACACTGAAGCTTTCTTT	CASRGGIMNTEAFF